These 16 T cell receptor beta chains were all obtained from the same sample, sequenced in a study of T cells after yellow fever vaccination. TCRdb called the 5' RACE reads again in MiXCR, with one record for every CDR3 protein. The sample comprises some 390,000 distinct CDR3 sequences, about 19% of which are singletons, and over 15% rests with the top ten. The sequencing here drew on PBMCs, taken before the yellow fever booster vaccination. The receptor set was obtained from a man aged 18 to 29 who received the YFV17D yellow fever vaccine.

The sample holds a few counts of this clonotype. The CDR3 is CASRGSRREQGLGSPLHF. The CDR3 DNA reads TGCGCCAGCAGGGGCTCAAGAAGAGAACAGGGGCTCGGATCACCCCTCCACTTT. This chain connects TRBV5-1 to TRBJ1-6; the match to TRBD1 covers 7 bases. The germline V gene encodes CDR1 SGHRS and CDR2 YFSETQ. The CDR3 has 18 residues. V lost 5 bases and J lost 10; bases outside the gene matches: 21.

This chain uses TRBV5-1 with TRBJ2-1; 7 bases agree with TRBD1. J was trimmed by 0 bases and V by 5 bases; bases with no gene match: 5. The CDR3 length is 15 residues. Looked up from germline, CDR1 is SGHRS and CDR2 is YFSETQ. The CDR3 here is CASRRTGTSYNEQFF. The DNA for the CDR3 is TGCGCCAGCAGACGGACAGGAACCTCCTACAATGAGCAGTTCTTC. The whole variable domain, filled in from reference TRBV5-1 and TRBJ2-1, reads KAGVTQTPRYLIKTRGQQVTLSCSPISGHRSVSWYQQTPGQGLQFLFEYFSETQRNKGNFPGRFSGRQFSNSRSEMNVSTLELGDSALYLCASRRTGTSYNEQFFGPGTRLTVL.

The chain links TRBV6-4 to TRBJ1-1; D call uncertain. Germline V gene data show CDR1 as MRHNA and CDR2 as SNTAGT. CDR3 size: 15 residues. The V end was cut by 3 bases, the J end by 1 base, with 12 bases between. The CDR3 loop reads CASSETANRNTEAFF. The CDR3, as DNA: TGTGCCAGCAGTGAAACCGCCAACCGGAACACTGAAGCTTTCTTT.

This clonotype was recorded many times. The rearrangement joins TRBV5-1 to TRBJ1-2; D gene uncertain. The V end was cut by 7 bases, the J end by 4 bases, with 11 bases between. The germline V gene has CDR1 SGHRS and CDR2 YFSETQ. The CDR3 sequence is 12 residues long. As DNA, the CDR3 is TGCGCCAGCTTTCTCGGGCCCTATGGCTACACCTTC. Its translation is CASFLGPYGYTF. The whole variable domain, filled in from reference TRBV5-1 and TRBJ1-2, reads KAGVTQTPRYLIKTRGQQVTLSCSPISGHRSVSWYQQTPGQGLQFLFEYFSETQRNKGNFPGRFSGRQFSNSRSEMNVSTLELGDSALYLCASFLGPYGYTFGSGTRLTVV.

In its sample, this clonotype was seen a few times. The chain uses TRBV6-2 or TRBV6-3 and TRBJ2-1; D is perhaps TRBD2 (6 bases). This CDR3 has 15 residues. Trimming took off 0 bases at V and 2 bases at J, with 8 bases between the two ends. Per germline, CDR1 MNHEY and CDR2 SVGEGT. CDR3 amino acids: CASSYSDYPYNEQFF. The DNA for the CDR3 is TGTGCCAGCAGTTACTCGGACTACCCCTACAATGAGCAGTTCTTC.

This clonotype was seen many times. V usage is TRBV10-2 and J usage is TRBJ2-7, with D possibly being TRBD2 (5 bases). CDR1 is WSHSY and CDR2 is SAAADI in the germline V gene. Trimming left V 3 bases short and J 5 bases short, with 11 bases between. The CDR3 spans 13 residues. The CDR3 is CASSDGMTNEQYF. The CDR3 DNA follows: TGCGCCAGCAGTGATGGGATGACTAACGAGCAGTACTTC.

This clonotype was detected a few times. This chain uses TRBV7-8 with TRBJ2-7, with D maybe TRBD1 (5 bases). The germline CDR1 and CDR2 sequences are SGHVS and FQNEAQ. The CDR3 totals 15 residues. V was shortened by 0 bases and J by 2 bases, with 11 bases between the two germline ends. The CDR3 nucleotides read TGTGCCAGCAGCTTAGCGGGGCACAGCACCTACGAGCAGTACGTC. It is translated as CASSLAGHSTYEQYV.

In this sample, this clonotype turned up many times. This rearrangement joins TRBV6-5 to TRBJ2-3, with TRBD1 identical over 7 bases. The CDR3 is 15 residues long. The V segment lost 2 bases and the J segment 3 bases; nucleotides outside the gene matches: 5. CDR1 and CDR2 from the germline V gene are MNHEY and SVGAGI. The CDR3 region is CASSYRQGATDTQYF. The CDR3 nucleotides read TGTGCCAGCAGTTACAGACAGGGTGCAACAGATACGCAGTATTTT.

This clonotype was observed a few times. V is TRBV29-1 and J is TRBJ1-5; TRBD1 agrees at 7 bases. The CDR3 is made up of 14 amino acids. Looked up from germline, CDR1 is SQVTM and CDR2 is ANQGSEA. With V trimmed by 5 bases and J by 5 bases, 9 bases remained unmatched. This CDR3 is CSVSVTGKDQPQHF. CDR3 DNA sequence: TGCAGCGTTTCCGTGACAGGGAAAGATCAGCCCCAGCATTTT. The full variable domain, rest sourced from reference TRBV29-1 and TRBJ1-5, is SAVISQKPSRDICQRGTSLTIQCQVDSQVTMMFWYRQQPGQSLTLIATANQGSEATYESGFVIDKFPISRPNLTFSTLTVSNMSPEDSSIYLCSVSVTGKDQPQHFGDGTRLSIL.

This chain links TRBV6-2 or TRBV6-3 with TRBJ2-3; maybe TRBD2 (6 bases). Trimming took 2 bases from V and 5 from J, leaving 14 bases between them. CDR3 length: 15 residues. Germline V gene sequence: CDR1 MNHEY, CDR2 SVGEGT. The CDR3 loop is CASSYRDLGGDTQYF. DNA for the CDR3: TGTGCCAGCAGTTACAGGGACCTCGGGGGAGATACGCAGTATTTT.

This clonotype has at least ten counts. V and J are TRBV5-6 and TRBJ1-1; unclear D gene. The V gene lost 7 bases and the J gene lost 4 bases, with 11 bases spanning the gap. The CDR3 is 12 residues long. Germline V lookup: CDR1 SGHDT, CDR2 YYEEEE. CDR3 amino acids: CASYILGTEAFF. Written as DNA, the CDR3 is TGTGCCAGCTATATACTAGGCACTGAAGCTTTCTTT. The variable domain in full, completed from reference TRBV5-6 and TRBJ1-1, reads DAGVTQSPTHLIKTRGQQVTLRCSPKSGHDTVSWYQQALGQGPQFIFQYYEEEERQRGNFPDRFSGHQFPNYSSELNVNALLLGDSALYLCASYILGTEAFFGQGTRLTVV.

In DNA form, the CDR3 reads TGCGCCAGCAGCGAGAGAGGACAGGGGGACACCGGGGAGCTGTTTTTT. Translating it yields CASSERGQGDTGELFF. The chain uses TRBV5-1 and TRBJ2-2; 10 bases align to TRBD1. Trimming took 4 bases from V and 3 from J; bases not matched to a gene: 6. The CDR3 consists of 16 residues. Germline loops: CDR1 SGHRS, CDR2 YFSETQ.

This clonotype was found a few times. CDR3 coding DNA: TGTGCCAGCAGATACCAGGGGAGCTCTGGAAACACCATATATTTT. It translates to CASRYQGSSGNTIYF. The rearrangement links TRBV7-3 to TRBJ1-3, with D tentatively TRBD1 (6 bases). The V gene lost 6 bases and the J gene lost 0 bases, with 12 bases spanning the gap. This CDR3 comprises 15 residues. Per the germline V gene, CDR1 is SGHTA and CDR2 is FQGTGA. The full variable domain, completed using reference TRBV7-3 and TRBJ1-3, is GAGVSQTPSNKVTEKGKYVELRCDPISGHTALYWYRQSLGQGPEFLIYFQGTGAADDSGLPNDRFFAVRPEGSVSTLKIQRTERGDSAVYLCASRYQGSSGNTIYFGEGSWLTVV.

The V gene is TRBV7-2, the J gene TRBJ2-3, with 7 positions matching TRBD2. Germline CDR1 and CDR2: SGHTA and FQGNSA. This CDR3 contains 15 residues. J gave up 6 bases and V 4 bases, and 10 bases lay outside the gene matches. The CDR3 sequence: CASSSTSAWGDTQYF. The CDR3 DNA reads TGTGCCAGCAGCTCAACTAGCGCTTGGGGGGATACGCAGTATTTT.

This clonotype occurred a few times. The rearrangement links TRBV7-8 to TRBJ2-1; no clear D. Trimming removed 3 bases at V and 6 bases at J, with 6 bases between. Germline loops: CDR1 SGHVS, CDR2 FQNEAQ. The CDR3 loop spans 12 amino acids. As DNA, the CDR3 is TGTGCCAGCAGCTTCCATAGCAATGAGCAGTTCTTC. Translated: CASSFHSNEQFF.

The chain combines TRBV7-9 with TRBJ1-5; 8 nucleotides line up with TRBD1. Germline values: CDR1 SEHNR, CDR2 FQNEAQ (reference sequence). The CDR3 totals 14 residues. The V gene end was trimmed by 1 base and the J gene end by 7 bases; junction bases not matched to a gene: 3. The CDR3 nucleotides are TGTGCCAGCAGCTTAGGGGACAGGTCCCAGCCCCAGCATTTT. This translates into CASSLGDRSQPQHF. The full variable domain, with the rest looked up from reference TRBV7-9 and TRBJ1-5, is DTGVSQNPRHKITKRGQNVTFRCDPISEHNRLYWYRQTLGQGPEFLTYFQNEAQLEKSRLLSDRFSAERPKGSFSTLEIQRTEQGDSAMYLCASSLGDRSQPQHFGDGTRLSIL.